These T cell receptor beta chains were read from a single sample in a study of blood T cell repertoires in COVID-19. Assay: immunoSEQ multiplex PCR; the TCRdb copy retains only in-frame clones and omits some. The sample has around 100,000 clones, over 70% seen once. The material sequenced was peripheral blood. The receptor set was obtained from a human donor in a cohort sampled during active or convalescent COVID-19. CDR3s include the opening cysteine and the closing phenylalanine or tryptophan. D genes are given only for firm matches. Clone size, where shown, is once, few, many, or a class for clones that have expanded.

TRBJ2-5,NA,15,TRBV11-1,once,CASSLQSGNQETQYF,TGTGCCAGCAGCTTGCAATCGGGGAACCAAGAGACCCAGTACTTC
TRBJ1-4,NA,14,TRBV29-1,NA,CSPPGQGRGEKLFF,TGCAGCCCCCCGGGGCAGGGGCGCGGTGAAAAACTGTTTTTT
TRBJ1-2,NA,13,TRBV27,few,CASSREGSYGYTF,TGTGCCAGCAGTCGGGAGGGTTCCTATGGCTACACCTTC
TRBJ2-7,NA,11,TRBV29-1,NA,CSVAQPYEQYF,TGCAGCGTTGCACAGCCCTACGAGCAGTACTTC
TRBJ1-1,TRBD1,16,TRBV5-6,once,CASSLERGPPTTEAFF,TGTGCCAGCAGCTTGGAAAGGGGGCCACCCACCACTGAAGCTTTCTTT
TRBJ1-2,TRBD1,12,TRBV29-1,NA,CSAETGAGGYTF,TGCAGCGCAGAGACAGGGGCCGGAGGCTACACCTTC
TRBJ1-2,NA,14,TRBV7-9,NA,CASSSPQGHYGYTF,TGTGCCAGCAGCTCCCCCCAGGGCCACTATGGCTACACCTTC
TRBJ2-3,TRBD2,15,TRBV28,NA,CASRRPGLAADTQYF,TGTGCCAGCAGACGACCGGGACTAGCGGCAGATACGCAGTATTTT
TRBJ1-1,NA,15,TRBV18,once,CASSPAAGGNTEAFF,TGTGCCAGCTCACCTGCGGCGGGGGGGAACACTGAAGCTTTCTTT
TRBJ2-3,NA,14,TRBV19,NA,CASSMGHARDTQYF,TGTGCCAGTAGTATGGGGCATGCGAGAGATACGCAGTATTTT
TRBJ1-5,NA,14,TRBV10-2,NA,CASSEQGFGQPQHF,TGCGCCAGCAGTGAGCAGGGATTTGGTCAGCCCCAGCATTTT
TRBJ2-7,TRBD1,13,TRBV27,NA,CASRGQGFYEQYF,TGTGCCAGCAGGGGACAGGGGTTTTACGAGCAGTACTTC
TRBJ2-5,TRBD2,16,TRBV7-2,NA,CASSLGLAGGQETQYF,TGTGCCAGCAGCTTAGGGCTAGCGGGGGGTCAAGAGACCCAGTACTTC
TRBJ2-7,NA,15,TRBV11-3,NA,CASSLDGGARGGQYF,TGTGCCAGCAGCTTAGATGGTGGGGCGCGAGGGGGGCAGTACTTC
TRBJ2-5,NA,15,TRBV24-1,NA,CATSDKRTSKETQYF,TGTGCCACCAGTGACAAGAGGACTTCCAAAGAGACCCAGTACTTC
TRBJ1-3,NA,13,TRBV6-6,medium-sized,CASRHEARNTIYF,TGTGCCAGCAGACACGAGGCTAGAAACACCATATATTTT
TRBJ1-3,NA,14,TRBV28,NA,CASSPSGGRNTIYF,TGTGCCAGCAGCCCTTCGGGGGGCAGGAACACCATATATTTT
TRBJ1-1,NA,13,TRBV29-1,NA,CSVEEGGNTEAFF,TGCAGCGTTGAAGAGGGAGGGAACACTGAAGCTTTCTTT
TRBJ2-7,TRBD1,15,TRBV5-1,NA,CASSPGTGGSHEQYF,TGCGCCAGCAGCCCCGGGACAGGGGGATCCCACGAGCAGTACTTC
TRBJ2-1,NA,13,TRBV7-3,NA,CASSPLRDEEQFF,TGTGCCAGCAGCCCCCTGAGGGATGAGGAGCAGTTCTTC
TRBJ1-2,NA,16,TRBV7-6,NA,CASSLVPDSRGYGYTF,TGTGCCAGCAGCCTCGTCCCTGACAGCCGGGGGTATGGCTACACCTTC
TRBJ2-3,TRBD2,15,TRBV5-1,few,CASRPTSGSLDTQYF,TGCGCCAGCAGACCGACTAGCGGGAGTTTAGATACGCAGTATTTT
TRBJ2-1,NA,14,TRBV24-1,once,CATSGRWSYNEQFF,TGTGCCACCAGTGGGCGGTGGTCCTACAATGAGCAGTTCTTC
TRBJ2-3,NA,16,TRBV11-3,NA,CASSLDVGGGLDTQYF,TGTGCCAGCAGCTTAGACGTGGGTGGGGGCCTGGATACGCAGTATTTT
TRBJ1-4,NA,15,TRBV6-2/TRBV6-3,NA,CASSPRFGVEEKLFF,TGTGCCAGCAGTCCCCGGTTCGGGGTGGAGGAAAAACTGTTTTTT
TRBJ1-2,TRBD1,14,TRBV18,NA,CASSPGQGGYGYTF,TGTGCCAGCTCACCGGGACAGGGAGGTTATGGCTACACCTTC
TRBJ2-7,NA,12,TRBV12-3/TRBV12-4,NA,CASSYGLNEQYF,TGTGCCAGCAGTTACGGACTCAACGAGCAGTACTTC
TRBJ2-3,NA,14,TRBV5-1,NA,CASSFGHPTDTQYF,TGCGCCAGCAGCTTTGGACACCCCACAGATACGCAGTATTTT
TRBJ2-1,TRBD2,19,TRBV19,NA,CASSMTNTRTRPSYNEQFF,TGTGCCAGTAGTATGACCAACACCCGGACTAGACCCTCCTACAATGAGCAGTTCTTC
TRBJ2-4,NA,14,TRBV18,NA,CASSPEVAKNIQYF,TGTGCCAGCTCACCCGAGGTAGCCAAAAACATTCAGTACTTC
TRBJ1-1,NA,14,TRBV10-1,NA,CASSAAGGQTEAFF,TGCGCCAGCAGTGCGGCCGGGGGGCAGACTGAAGCTTTCTTT
TRBJ2-7,NA,14,TRBV19,NA,CASSKGGVSYEQYF,TGTGCCAGTAGTAAAGGGGGTGTTTCCTACGAGCAGTACTTC
TRBJ1-6,TRBD1,15,TRBV7-8,NA,CASSLHRGQNSPLHF,TGTGCCAGCAGCCTGCACAGGGGGCAGAATTCACCCCTCCACTTT
TRBJ1-1,TRBD1,14,TRBV7-3,NA,CASSLSGGGTEAFF,TGTGCCAGCAGCTTATCAGGGGGCGGCACTGAAGCTTTCTTT
TRBJ1-2,TRBD1,14,TRBV19,once,CASSGGTGDYGYTF,TGTGCCAGTAGTGGCGGGACAGGAGACTATGGCTACACCTTC
TRBJ2-5,TRBD2,14,TRBV7-2,NA,CASSTLAGVETQYF,TGTGCCAGCAGCACACTAGCGGGGGTAGAGACCCAGTACTTC
TRBJ2-1,TRBD2,15,TRBV9,NA,CASSVGGTRRNEQFF,TGTGCCAGCAGCGTAGGTGGGACTAGACGGAATGAGCAGTTCTTC
TRBJ1-5,TRBD1,17,TRBV19,NA,CASSIRPGQLQNQPQHF,TGTGCCAGTAGTATTCGACCGGGACAGCTTCAGAATCAGCCCCAGCATTTT